This TCR beta chain is from a study of blood T cell repertoires in COVID-19. The wider study: Samples representing acute and convalescent COVID-19 were sourced from the United States, Italy and Spain. The analysed material was cDNA or gDNA that came from T cells, B-cell-depleted T cells, or PBMCs.

CDR1 MNHEY and CDR2 SMNVEV come from the germline V gene (reference sequence). Trimming shortened V by 3 bases and J by 6 bases, and 9 bases separated the two germline ends. The CDR3 loop spans 12 amino acids. Method: immunoSEQ multiplex PCR; TCRdb's copy keeps in-frame clones and lacks some. The sample lists around 98,000 clones, about 80% occurring once. The sequencing sample was made of peripheral blood. This sequence was found in a man in his 70s with acute or convalescent COVID-19. V and J are TRBV27 and TRBJ2-7; D is possibly TRBD2 (6 bases). CDR3 loop: CASSFGGGEQYF. CDR3 bases: TGTGCCAGCAGTTTCGGGGGAGGCGAGCAGTACTTC.